The 31 T cell receptor beta chains listed next were all sequenced from one sample in a study of control samples from healthy donors and cancer patients. The repertoire was sequenced with immunoSEQ multiplex PCR; TCRdb's copy has only in-frame clones and lacks some. The table records approximately 90,000 clones, approximately 95% of them present only once. Material: blood. These receptors were obtained from a woman aged 30 to 39 in good health.

This clone occurred a few times. The chain links TRBV27 to TRBJ2-3; TRBD2 agrees at 14 bases. The CDR3 is 17 amino acids. Trimming cost V 2 bases and J 2 bases; bases outside gene matches: 3. CDR1 is MNHEY and CDR2 is SMNVEV in the germline V gene (reference sequence). The CDR3 reads CASSLRTSGGTTDTQYF. The CDR3 DNA follows: TGTGCCAGCAGTTTAAGGACTAGCGGGGGGACCACAGATACGCAGTATTTT.

The chain uses TRBV5-8 and TRBJ1-1; maybe TRBD1 (5 bases). Germline-derived CDR1 and CDR2 are SGHTS and YDEGEE. The V gene lost 4 bases and the J gene lost 4 bases, with 14 bases spanning the gap. The CDR3 covers 14 residues. The CDR3 bases are TGTGCCAGCAGCCCGGGGTGGGGACTCACTGAAGCTTTCTTT. Amino acid sequence: CASSPGWGLTEAFF.

V is TRBV7-9 and J is TRBJ1-1, with D uncertain. V was trimmed by 0 bases and J by 12 bases, leaving 11 bases between them. The CDR3 spans 12 residues. Per germline, CDR1 SEHNR and CDR2 FQNEAQ (reference sequence). For the CDR3, the DNA is TGTGCCAGCAGCTTAGCCCCGACCGAACCTTTCTTT. As protein: CASSLAPTEPFF.

This clone came up once. This chain links TRBV6-5 with TRBJ1-1, with 9 bases aligning to TRBD1. The CDR3 extends over 14 amino acids. Per germline, CDR1 MNHEY and CDR2 SVGAGI. V dropped 5 bases and J dropped 11; count of bases not matched to a gene: 12. This chain's CDR3 is CASSPRDRVSYAFF. For the CDR3, the DNA is TGTGCCAGCAGTCCCCGGGACAGGGTTAGTTACGCTTTCTTT.

J is TRBJ2-7 and V is TRBV25-1; D is perhaps TRBD1 (6 bases). The length of the CDR3 is 15 residues. CDR1 is MGHDK and CDR2 is SYGVNS in the germline V gene. Trimming took off 1 base at V and 0 bases at J, with 10 bases between the two ends. In nucleotides, the CDR3 is TGTGCCAGCAGTGAATGGGGGACAAACTCCTACGAGCAGTACTTC. The encoded protein is CASSEWGTNSYEQYF.

The V call is TRBV5-5, the J call TRBJ1-1; TRBD1 is a possible D gene (5 bases). The CDR3 covers 13 residues. CDR1 and CDR2 (germline): SGHKS, YYEKEE (reference sequence). V lost 3 bases and J lost 5, with 11 bases in between. CDR3 loop: CASSSSGGTEAFF. The CDR3 DNA is TGTGCCAGCAGCTCCTCTGGGGGGACTGAAGCTTTCTTT.

The chain recombines TRBV27 with TRBJ1-5; the D gene is possibly TRBD1 (5 bases). Germline assignment: CDR1 MNHEY and CDR2 SMNVEV (reference sequence). Trimming cost V 6 bases and J 3 bases, with 12 bases left between them. The CDR3 covers 14 residues. The CDR3 spells CASSLRGPNQPQHF. The CDR3 DNA sequence: TGTGCCAGCAGCCTGAGGGGTCCCAATCAGCCCCAGCATTTT.

The V gene is TRBV7-9, the J gene TRBJ2-7; a weak D match, TRBD2 (7 bases). Germline V gives CDR1 SEHNR, CDR2 FQNEAQ (reference sequence). The CDR3 contains 14 residues. Trimming removed 4 bases at V and 7 bases at J, with 17 bases between. The CDR3 DNA is TGTGCCAGCAGCTCTCGCGGGGGCGCGGGGGAGCAGTACTTC. Translating it yields CASSSRGGAGEQYF.

This clone was seen only once. The genes are TRBV14 and TRBJ1-6, with a weak D call TRBD1 (5 bases). Per the germline V gene, CDR1 is SGHDN and CDR2 is FVKESK. With 5 bases removed from V and 10 bases from J, the gap between germline ends came to 12 bases. The CDR3 runs to 13 residues. The CDR3 is CASSTLPGSPLHF. The CDR3 bases are TGTGCCAGCAGCACCCTCCCAGGGTCACCCCTCCACTTT.

The chain recombines TRBV16 with TRBJ1-4; 8 nucleotides match TRBD1. CDR1 KGHSY and CDR2 FQNENV come from the germline V gene. This CDR3 has 15 residues. J gave up 8 bases and V 0 bases, and 5 bases lay outside the gene matches. CDR3 DNA sequence: TGTGCCAGCAGCCAATCGGGCAGGGGGCTCGAAAAACTGTTTTTT. Its protein is CASSQSGRGLEKLFF.

The genes are TRBV5-5 and TRBJ2-2; 7 bases are shared with TRBD1. Trimming took 4 bases from V and 9 from J; bases not matched to a gene: 9. The CDR3 is made up of 14 amino acids. CDR1 is SGHKS, CDR2 YYEKEE, per germline (reference sequence). The CDR3 DNA is TGTGCCAGCAGCCGTGGGGACAGCCTTCGGGAGCTGTTTTTT. Its translation is CASSRGDSLRELFF.

This rearrangement joins TRBV4-1 to TRBJ2-2, with 9 bases matching TRBD1. Germline CDR1 is MGHRA and CDR2 is YSYEKL. With V trimmed by 5 bases and J by 4 bases, 5 bases remained unmatched. The CDR3 sequence is 15 residues long. The CDR3 region is CASSSMTGGTGELFF. Here the CDR3 DNA reads TGCGCCAGCAGCTCCATGACAGGGGGCACCGGGGAGCTGTTTTTT.

The gene calls are TRBV2 and TRBJ2-2, with D unclear. The CDR3 length is 15 residues. Germline V gene data show CDR1 as SNHLY and CDR2 as FYNNEI. Trimming shortened V by 4 bases and J by 4 bases, and 13 bases separated the two germline ends. This chain's CDR3 is CASSVDRALTGELFF. The CDR3 DNA reads TGTGCCAGCAGTGTCGACCGGGCCCTCACCGGGGAGCTGTTTTTT.

A single count supports this clone. This sequence joins TRBV6-1 and TRBJ2-3; D not resolved. The CDR3 length is 15 residues. Deletions cut 2 bases from V and 0 bases from J, with 9 bases between. CDR1 and CDR2 (germline): MNHNS, SASEGT. The DNA for the CDR3 is TGTGCCAGCAGTGAAACCGCGACTAGCACAGATACGCAGTATTTT. This translates into CASSETATSTDTQYF.

The chain combines TRBV18 with TRBJ1-1, with unresolved D. Trimming removed 1 base from V and 3 bases from J, with 6 bases in between. This CDR3 spans 13 amino acids. CDR1 is KGHSH, CDR2 LQKENI, per germline. In DNA form, the CDR3 reads TGTGCCAGCTCACCACGGGTTGACACTGAAGCTTTCTTT. This encodes CASSPRVDTEAFF. Looking up the rest from reference TRBV18 and TRBJ1-1 gives the full variable domain: NAGVMQNPRHLVRRRGQEARLRCSPMKGHSHVYWYRQLPEEGLKFMVYLQKENIIDESGMPKERFSAEFPKEGPSILRIQQVVRGDSAAYFCASSPRVDTEAFFGQGTRLTVV.

The chain combines TRBV3-1 (or the pseudogene TRBV3-2) with TRBJ1-3, with D uncertain. Germline V CDR1 and CDR2: LGHDT, YNNKEL (reference sequence). Between the trimmed V and J ends, which lost 0 bases and 1 base, there was a span of 10 bases. This CDR3 spans 16 amino acids. The CDR3 sequence: CASSQDWAESGNTIYF. The CDR3 DNA follows: TGTGCCAGCAGCCAAGATTGGGCAGAATCTGGAAACACCATATATTTT.

The chain combines TRBV14 with TRBJ2-7; maybe TRBD1 (6 bases). Germline V gene data show CDR1 as SGHDN and CDR2 as FVKESK. The CDR3 runs 16 residues. V was trimmed by 6 bases and J by 3 bases, leaving 21 bases between them. The CDR3 coding sequence is TGTGCCAGCAGGCGGTCAGGGGCCCAGTCGGGCTACGAGCAGTACTTC. This encodes CASRRSGAQSGYEQYF.

The rearrangement links TRBV4-1 to TRBJ1-3, with no clear D. The CDR3 covers 15 residues. The V gene's germline CDR1 is MGHRA and CDR2 YSYEKL. V was trimmed by 2 bases and J by 4 bases, leaving 12 bases between them. CDR3 region: CASSQYGNSGNTIYF. CDR3 coding DNA: TGCGCCAGCAGCCAATATGGGAATTCGGGAAACACCATATATTTT.

The rearrangement uses TRBV15 and TRBJ2-5; D is possibly TRBD1 (6 bases). The germline CDR1 and CDR2 sequences are LNHNV and YYDKDF (reference sequence). The CDR3 is made up of 17 amino acids. Trimming removed 0 bases at V and 5 bases at J, with 19 bases between. This chain's CDR3 is CATSRDQSRGSGETQYF. In DNA, the CDR3 is TGTGCCACCAGCAGAGATCAGAGCAGGGGATCGGGTGAGACCCAGTACTTC.

This clone appeared once. The V gene is TRBV18, the J gene TRBJ2-5; D unclear. This CDR3 region has 15 residues. Per the germline V gene, CDR1 is KGHSH and CDR2 is LQKENI. Trimming left V 0 bases short and J 5 bases short, with 13 bases between. The CDR3 is CASSPPYPSQETQYF. DNA of the CDR3: TGTGCCAGCTCACCACCGTATCCCAGCCAGGAGACCCAGTACTTC.

J is TRBJ1-4 and V is TRBV11-2, with 8 bases identical to TRBD1. CDR1 SGHAT and CDR2 FQNNGV come from the germline V gene. J lost 8 bases, V lost 3 bases, and 5 bases had no gene match. There are 14 residues in the CDR3. CDR3: CASSFGQGGEKLFF. DNA of the CDR3: TGTGCCAGCAGCTTCGGACAGGGTGGGGAAAAACTGTTTTTT.

This chain connects TRBV5-1 to TRBJ1-3, with a weak D call TRBD1 (5 bases). Germline loops: CDR1 SGHRS, CDR2 YFSETQ. Trimming cost V 7 bases and J 8 bases, with 13 bases left between them. This CDR3 contains 12 residues. The CDR3 nucleotides are TGCGCCAGCTGCCCCAGGGTGGACACCATATATTTT. This encodes CASCPRVDTIYF.

The chain links TRBV9 to TRBJ2-2; D possibly corresponds to TRBD1 (5 bases). Germline V gene data show CDR1 as SGDLS and CDR2 as YYNGEE. V shed 3 bases and J shed 8 bases, with 14 bases lying between them. The CDR3 spans 14 residues. CDR3 amino acids: CASSGIAGMGELFF. CDR3 DNA sequence: TGTGCCAGCAGCGGTATCGCAGGGATGGGGGAGCTGTTTTTT.

V usage is TRBV27 and J usage is TRBJ2-7; D is undetermined. The ends were cut back, 1 base at V and 3 bases at J, with 7 bases in the middle. CDR3 length: 13 amino acids. Germline loops: CDR1 MNHEY, CDR2 SMNVEV (reference sequence). DNA for the CDR3: TGTGCCAGCAGTTTATTACATGGCTACGAGCAGTACTTC. Its protein is CASSLLHGYEQYF.

The chain is built from TRBV7-9 and TRBJ1-1; D may be TRBD1 (6 bases). The ends were cut back, 2 bases at V and 5 bases at J, with 15 bases in the middle. The CDR3 extends over 15 amino acids. CDR1 and CDR2 from the germline V gene are SEHNR and FQNEAQ (reference sequence). Here the CDR3 reads CASSLSPRGVTEAFF. In nucleotides, the CDR3 is TGTGCCAGCAGCTTATCCCCGAGGGGGGTTACTGAAGCTTTCTTT.

The chain carries TRBV4-1 and TRBJ2-7; D perhaps matches TRBD1 (6 bases). The V gene lost 4 bases and the J gene lost 0 bases, with 7 bases spanning the gap. The germline V gene has CDR1 MGHRA and CDR2 YSYEKL. The CDR3 consists of 13 residues. CDR3 in amino acids: CASSPTGSYEQYF. CDR3 sequence (DNA): TGCGCCAGCAGCCCGACAGGCTCCTACGAGCAGTACTTC.

The V call is TRBV24-1, the J call TRBJ1-1; D possibly corresponds to TRBD1 (6 bases). Germline assignment: CDR1 KGHDR and CDR2 SFDVKD. CDR3 length equals 16 residues. V was shortened by 2 bases and J by 0 bases, with 12 bases between the two germline ends. The CDR3 DNA follows: TGTGCCACCAGTGATTCCTCACAGGGTATGAACACTGAAGCTTTCTTT. Translated: CATSDSSQGMNTEAFF.

The sample holds one count of this clone. This rearrangement joins TRBV7-9 to TRBJ2-1, with a tentative D call TRBD2 (7 bases). This CDR3 has 18 amino acids. V lost 3 bases to trimming and J lost 7 bases, with 25 bases between them. Per germline, CDR1 SEHNR and CDR2 FQNEAQ (reference sequence). The CDR3 sequence: CASSFPQSSGQTFNEQFF. The CDR3, as DNA: TGTGCCAGCAGCTTCCCTCAATCTAGCGGACAGACTTTTAATGAGCAGTTCTTC.

V gene TRBV5-5 combines with J gene TRBJ1-3; D ambiguous. The CDR3 is 14 amino acids. Germline lookup yields CDR1 SGHKS and CDR2 YYEKEE (reference sequence). Deletions cut 7 bases from V and 0 bases from J, with 11 bases between. This chain's CDR3 is CASDGQLSGNTIYF. The DNA of the CDR3 is TGTGCCAGCGATGGCCAGCTCTCTGGAAACACCATATATTTT.

The chain is built from TRBV18 and TRBJ1-4; TRBD1 matches at 10 bases. The CDR3 runs 16 residues. The trim removed 3 bases at V and 7 bases at J, leaving 8 bases unmatched. CDR1 is KGHSH and CDR2 is LQKENI in the germline V gene. This CDR3 reads CASSPVTGGAAEKLFF. The CDR3 coding sequence is TGTGCCAGCTCACCCGTGACAGGGGGCGCGGCTGAAAAACTGTTTTTT.

The J gene is TRBJ1-5, the V gene TRBV5-8; TRBD1 is a possible D gene (5 bases). The CDR3 sequence is 14 residues long. The V and J ends lost 1 base and 7 bases respectively, with 12 bases between them. Germline values: CDR1 SGHTS, CDR2 YDEGEE. This CDR3 is CASSLFGARQPQHF. Written as DNA, the CDR3 is TGTGCCAGCAGCTTGTTTGGGGCCCGGCAGCCCCAGCATTTT.